The 30 T cell receptor beta chains listed next were all sequenced from one sample in a study of regulatory T cells in long-lasting Graves disease listed by TCRdb under 2021. To prepare the library, multiplex PCR was applied. The sequencer was an Illumina HiSeq 4000. CDR3 regions were amplified by Arm-PCR with iRepertoire HTBI primers to construct TCR beta libraries. The raw public reads went through TCRdb reprocessing: fastp at Q25, MiXCR clone calling, in-frame beta chains kept. Each CDR3 protein gets just one entry, which takes the most common genes and DNA from the rows behind it. This sample has around 460,000 distinct CDR3 sequences in its table, and about 20% of those were observed once. Less than 15% of the sample goes to the ten largest clones. The label giving this sample's time point can be read as: persistent/refractory GD, antithyroid drugs over 5 years with positive TRAb. RNA was extracted from PBMCs in TRIzol for both TCR sequencing and RNA sequencing.

The specimen comprised peripheral blood mononuclear cells (PBMCs), sampled when the disease was refractory, from a patient treated with antithyroid drugs. The receptors shown here come from a female donor with Graves disease.

A remark on this clonotype: At one end the junction does not follow the germline gene, possibly because of a read error. V gene TRBV7-9 combines with J gene TRBJ2-5; D is possibly TRBD1 or TRBD2 (6 bases each). This CDR3 contains 15 residues. CDR1 and CDR2 (germline): SEHNR, FQNEAQ (reference sequence). CDR3 amino acids: CASGFQGGLTETQYF. DNA for the CDR3: TGTGCCAGCGGCTTCCAAGGGGGGCTCACCGAGACCCAGTACTTC.

There are many counts of this clonotype. The J gene is TRBJ1-1, the V gene TRBV5-1, with 9 bases aligning to TRBD1. J was trimmed by 5 bases and V by 7 bases; bases with no gene match: 9. This CDR3 has 14 residues. The V gene's germline CDR1 is SGHRS and CDR2 YFSETQ. This CDR3 reads CASRPGQGGTEAFF. The CDR3, as DNA: TGCGCCAGCCGCCCGGGACAGGGAGGAACTGAAGCTTTCTTT.

This clonotype was seen ten or more times. The chain couples TRBV28 to TRBJ1-2; D possibly corresponds to TRBD1 (6 bases). Germline CDR1 and CDR2: MDHEN and SYDVKM. There are 13 residues in the CDR3. Trimming left V 5 bases short and J 3 bases short, with 10 bases between. DNA of the CDR3: TGTGCCAGCAGTCCCCAGGGGTACTATGGCTACACCTTC. Its protein is CASSPQGYYGYTF.

This clonotype came up many times. This chain links TRBV2 with TRBJ1-5; TRBD1 is a possible D gene (6 bases). Deletions cut 4 bases from V and 0 bases from J, with 7 bases between. The CDR3 runs to 14 residues. Germline V gene lookup returns CDR1 SNHLY and CDR2 FYNNEI. Here the CDR3 DNA reads TGTGCCAGCAGTGGGACAGCTAGCAATCAGCCCCAGCATTTT. Residues: CASSGTASNQPQHF.

The V call is TRBV19, the J call TRBJ1-1, with 7 nucleotides matching TRBD1. The CDR3 runs 15 residues. Looked up from germline, CDR1 is LNHDA and CDR2 is SQIVND (reference sequence). Losses at the gene ends were 6 bases for V and 5 bases for J; bases not matched to a gene: 12. The CDR3 loop is CASSIYGTANTEAFF. CDR3 nucleotides: TGTGCCAGTAGCATCTATGGGACAGCGAATACTGAAGCTTTCTTT.

V usage is TRBV29-1 and J usage is TRBJ1-1; D unclear. The CDR3 extends over 13 amino acids. Germline CDR1 and CDR2: SQVTM and ANQGSEA. V was trimmed by 7 bases and J by 1 base, leaving 13 bases between them. The CDR3 is CSAIRQENTEAFF. DNA of the CDR3: TGCAGCGCCATAAGACAAGAGAACACTGAAGCTTTCTTT.

In its sample, this clonotype was seen a few times. The chain recombines TRBV20-1 with TRBJ1-2, with D perhaps matching TRBD1 (5 bases). Looked up from germline, CDR1 is DFQATT and CDR2 is SNEGSKA (reference sequence). Trimming shortened V by 5 bases and J by 6 bases, and 13 bases separated the two germline ends. The CDR3 contains 12 residues. Here the CDR3 DNA reads TGCAGTGCTGACAGATCGTTGGATGGCTACACCTTC. Amino acids: CSADRSLDGYTF.

CDR3 loop: CASSRGGDLTGELFF. CDR3 DNA sequence: TGTGCCAGCTCCCGAGGAGGGGATTTGACCGGGGAGCTGTTTTTT. The chain uses TRBV7-3 and TRBJ2-2; tentatively, D is TRBD2 (6 bases). Germline CDR1 and CDR2: SGHTA and FQGTGA. There are 15 residues in the CDR3. The ends were cut back, 8 bases at V and 5 bases at J, with 18 bases in the middle.

This clonotype was observed a handful of times. A read error is possible here, since a much larger clone lies one base away. The chain uses TRBV20-1 and TRBJ1-2, with 7 bases lining up with TRBD1. Germline CDR1 and CDR2: DFQATT and SNEGSKA (reference sequence). The CDR3 is 15 amino acids. CDR3 amino acids: CSARDTRGLRYGNTF. The CDR3 DNA is TGCAGTGCTAGAGATACAAGGGGGCTACGCTATGGCAACACCTTC.

The table lists this clonotype with many counts. The V gene is TRBV6-1, the J gene TRBJ2-2; D uncertain. The V gene's germline CDR1 is MNHNS and CDR2 SASEGT. V was clipped by 11 bases and J by 1 base, with 11 bases between them. The CDR3 extends over 13 amino acids. Written as DNA, the CDR3 is TGTGCCTCTCAAGCTCTGAACACCGGGGAGCTGTTTTTT. This sequence encodes CASQALNTGELFF.

This sequence joins TRBV2 and TRBJ2-7; 9 bases are shared with TRBD1. Germline V lookup: CDR1 SNHLY, CDR2 FYNNEI. J lost 7 bases, V lost 5 bases, and 12 bases had no gene match. This CDR3 comprises 15 residues. For the CDR3, the DNA is TGTGCCAGCAGTCCCTGGACAGGGGAAGGGTGGGAGCAGTACTTC. Protein: CASSPWTGEGWEQYF.

This clonotype was recorded at least ten times. Here the CDR3 DNA reads TGTGCCAGCAGCAAGGGACAGGTCCTTGAAGCTTTCTTT. As protein: CASSKGQVLEAFF. This chain joins TRBV11-2 and TRBJ1-1; 8 nucleotides agree with TRBD1. CDR1 and CDR2 (germline): SGHAT, FQNNGV. This CDR3 has 13 amino acids. Trimming cost V 5 bases and J 7 bases; bases outside gene matches: 6.

J is TRBJ1-1 and V is TRBV4-3; D remains ambiguous. Trimming left V 3 bases short and J 5 bases short, with 22 bases between. Germline values: CDR1 LGHNA, CDR2 YSLEER. The CDR3 is 17 amino acids. CDR3 protein: CASSHPIKAQKTTEAFF. The CDR3 bases are TGCGCCAGCAGCCATCCGATAAAGGCCCAAAAGACGACTGAAGCTTTCTTT.

The table lists this clonotype with many counts. The rearrangement uses TRBV28 and TRBJ1-4, with D perhaps matching TRBD1 (5 bases). Trimming took off 10 bases at V and 4 bases at J, with 13 bases between the two ends. CDR3 length: 13 amino acids. Germline lookup yields CDR1 MDHEN and CDR2 SYDVKM. This chain's CDR3 is CATGDVFNEKLFF. The DNA for the CDR3 is TGTGCCACGGGGGACGTATTTAATGAAAAACTGTTTTTT.

Notes on this clonotype: A read error is possible here, since a much larger clone lies one base away. CDR3 in amino acids: CSALQEETRYF. CDR3 coding DNA: TGCAGTGCTCTCCAGGAAGAGACCCGGTACTTC. The chain couples TRBV20-1 to TRBJ2-5; D remains unclear. The V gene's germline CDR1 is DFQATT and CDR2 SNEGSKA (reference sequence). There are 11 residues in the CDR3.

V gene TRBV4-2 combines with J gene TRBJ2-6; perhaps TRBD1 as D (5 bases). From germline, CDR1 is LGHNA and CDR2 YNFKEQ. This CDR3 region has 15 residues. V was clipped by 5 bases and J by 0 bases, with 8 bases between them. The CDR3 region has the DNA TGTGCCAGCAGCTCCAGGGTCTCTGGGGCCAACGTCCTGACTTTC. Its translation is CASSSRVSGANVLTF.

This clonotype showed up many times. This chain uses TRBV6-1 with TRBJ2-5; D could derive from TRBD1 or TRBD2 (5 bases each). The CDR3 has 14 residues. Trimming removed 3 bases from V and 5 bases from J, with 13 bases in between. Germline V gene data show CDR1 as MNHNS and CDR2 as SASEGT. CDR3 DNA: TGTGCCAGCAGTGATACCGGGACCGCGGAGACCCAGTACTTC. Its translation is CASSDTGTAETQYF.

This sequence joins TRBV18 and TRBJ2-1; D possibly corresponds to TRBD1 (5 bases). This CDR3 is 14 amino acids long. V lost 3 bases, J lost 7 bases, and 13 bases lay in between. Germline CDR1 reads KGHSH; CDR2 reads LQKENI. The CDR3 DNA reads as TGTGCCAGCTCACCGGTTTCAGGGCATAATGAGCAGTTCTTC. Translating gives CASSPVSGHNEQFF.

The J gene is TRBJ1-6, the V gene TRBV2, with 10 nucleotides matching TRBD1. This CDR3 has 13 residues. Germline V gene data show CDR1 as SNHLY and CDR2 as FYNNEI. V was pared by 11 bases and J by 9 bases, with 7 bases of the junction left unmatched. This CDR3 is CAGDRGRSSPLHF. CDR3 DNA sequence: TGTGCCGGAGACAGGGGGCGTAGTTCACCCCTCCACTTT.

There are a few counts of this clonotype. The chain recombines TRBV19 with TRBJ1-2; D unclear. The CDR3 totals 14 residues. V shed 3 bases and J shed 4 bases, with 12 bases lying between them. The germline V gene encodes CDR1 LNHDA and CDR2 SQIVND (reference sequence). CDR3 protein: CASSMSWAVYGYTF. The DNA for the CDR3 is TGTGCCAGTAGTATGTCTTGGGCAGTCTATGGCTACACCTTC.

The chain joins TRBV7-9 to TRBJ1-2; D unresolved. The length of the CDR3 is 14 residues. The V gene lost 0 bases and the J gene lost 1 base, with 6 bases spanning the gap. From germline, CDR1 is SEHNR and CDR2 FQNEAQ (reference sequence). CDR3 sequence: CASSLALNNYGYTF. The CDR3 DNA reads as TGTGCCAGCAGCTTAGCGCTAAATAACTATGGCTACACCTTC.

This chain uses TRBV4-2 with TRBJ1-1, with D possibly matching TRBD1 (5 bases). Germline values: CDR1 LGHNA, CDR2 YNFKEQ. CDR3 size: 15 residues. V lost 0 bases to trimming and J lost 4 bases, with 12 bases between them. CDR3 in amino acids: CASSQEPGGGTEAFF. The DNA for the CDR3 is TGTGCCAGCAGCCAAGAACCGGGCGGGGGCACTGAAGCTTTCTTT.

The gene calls are TRBV28 and TRBJ2-7; 11 nucleotides match TRBD2. The CDR3 contains 14 residues. Unmatched junction bases numbered 3, after V lost 3 bases and J lost 5 bases. Germline CDR1 MDHEN, CDR2 SYDVKM. The CDR3 nucleotides read TGTGCCAGCAGTTTCCTAGCGGGGGGCCACGAGCAGTACTTC. Protein: CASSFLAGGHEQYF. Filled out from reference TRBV28 and TRBJ2-7, the complete variable domain reads DVKVTQSSRYLVKRTGEKVFLECVQDMDHENMFWYRQDPGLGLRLIYFSYDVKMKEKGDIPEGYSVSREKKERFSLILESASTNQTSMYLCASSFLAGGHEQYFGPGTRLTVT.

The sample holds a few counts of this clonotype. The V and J genes are TRBV30 and TRBJ2-2; TRBD1 aligns across 7 bases. In germline, CDR1 is GTSNPN, CDR2 SVGIG (reference sequence). Trimming removed 3 bases from V and 5 bases from J; junction bases left unmatched: 3. The CDR3 loop spans 13 amino acids. CDR3 sequence reads: CAWRMTGTGELFF. The CDR3 DNA sequence: TGTGCCTGGAGGATGACAGGGACCGGGGAGCTGTTTTTT. Full variable domain (rest looked up from reference TRBV30 and TRBJ2-2): SQTIHQWPATLVQPVGSPLSLECTVEGTSNPNLYWYRQAAGRGLQLLFYSVGIGQISSEVPQNLSASRPQDRQFILSSKKLLLSDSGFYLCAWRMTGTGELFFGEGSRLTVL.

This clonotype was seen many times. This chain connects TRBV28 to TRBJ1-2; 7 nucleotides line up with TRBD1. With 5 bases clipped from V and 6 bases from J, the junction kept 12 bases outside the gene matches. The CDR3 consists of 15 residues. The germline V gene encodes CDR1 MDHEN and CDR2 SYDVKM. The CDR3 DNA follows: TGTGCCAGCAGTCCTCCAGCCGGACAGGCTCATGGCTACACCTTC. It yields the protein CASSPPAGQAHGYTF.

This clonotype was counted only a few times. The V call is TRBV14, the J call TRBJ2-7, with D uncertain. Germline CDR1 SGHDN, CDR2 FVKESK. The CDR3 consists of 15 residues. The V end lost 2 bases, the J end lost 3 bases, and 14 bases lay between the germline ends. The CDR3 loop reads CASSQTGPGDYEQYF. The DNA for the CDR3 is TGTGCCAGCAGCCAAACCGGACCCGGAGACTACGAGCAGTACTTC.

The V gene is TRBV6-5, the J gene TRBJ2-4, with TRBD2 as a possible D gene (5 bases). The CDR3 runs to 14 residues. V was pared by 2 bases and J by 3 bases, with 8 bases between. Germline CDR1 is MNHEY and CDR2 is SVGAGI. The CDR3 here is CASSYGRGKNIQYF. CDR3 DNA sequence: TGTGCCAGCAGTTACGGACGGGGCAAAAACATTCAGTACTTC.

This clonotype was detected ten times or more. The CDR3 coding sequence is TGTGCCAGCAGCTTAGGCGTACAGGGGAGGGCCAAAAACATTCAGTACTTC. Translation gives CASSLGVQGRAKNIQYF. The V call is TRBV11-2, the J call TRBJ2-4, with a weak D call TRBD1 (7 bases). Germline V gene sequence: CDR1 SGHAT, CDR2 FQNNGV. V lost 1 base and J 1 base, leaving 14 bases between the germline ends. This CDR3 is built from 17 residues.

The J gene is TRBJ2-4, the V gene TRBV6-1; D is uncertain. This CDR3 comprises 14 residues. CDR1 is MNHNS, CDR2 SASEGT, per germline. The V end lost 7 bases, the J end lost 0 bases, and 10 bases lay between the germline ends. CDR3 sequence (DNA): TGTGCCAGCAATGACGTACGAGCCAAAAACATTCAGTACTTC. This gives the protein CASNDVRAKNIQYF.

Worth noting for this clonotype: A much larger clone lies one base from this, so it may be a read error. CDR3 sequence (DNA): TGTGCCAGCAGTTACGAGCCAGGGGCAACTAATGGAAAACTGTTTTTT. Protein sequence: CASSYEPGATNGKLFF. The V and J genes are TRBV6-9 and TRBJ1-4, with D maybe TRBD1 (6 bases). Germline V CDR1 and CDR2: MNHGY, SVAAGI. The CDR3 consists of 16 residues.